What follows is one T cell receptor beta chain and its context. Repertoires were generated with immunoSEQ multiplex PCR, while TCRdb's copy carries only in-frame clones and drops some. This table has 300,000 or so clones, more than 80% appearing once. The V gene's germline CDR1 is GTSNPN and CDR2 SVGIG (reference sequence). With 5 bases removed from V and 1 base from J, the gap between germline ends came to 14 bases. The length of the CDR3 is 14 residues. These data come from a study of blood T cell repertoires in COVID-19. The sample taken for sequencing was peripheral blood. The genes are TRBV30 and TRBJ1-1; D perhaps matches TRBD1 (6 bases). This receptor was obtained from a man aged 18 to 30 who had recovered from COVID-19. The CDR3 loop reads CAWGFNRENTEAFF. In DNA form, the CDR3 reads TGTGCCTGGGGCTTCAACAGGGAGAACACTGAAGCTTTCTTT.